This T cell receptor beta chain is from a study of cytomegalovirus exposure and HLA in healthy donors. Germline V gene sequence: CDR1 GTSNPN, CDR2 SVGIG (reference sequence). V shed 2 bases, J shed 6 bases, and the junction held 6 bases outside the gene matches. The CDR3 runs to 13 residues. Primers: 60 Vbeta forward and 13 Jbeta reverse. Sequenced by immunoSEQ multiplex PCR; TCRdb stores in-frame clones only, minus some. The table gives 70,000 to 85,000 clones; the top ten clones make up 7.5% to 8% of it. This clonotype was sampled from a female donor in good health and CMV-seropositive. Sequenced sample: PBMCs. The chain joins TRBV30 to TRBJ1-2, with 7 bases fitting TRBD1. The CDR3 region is CAWSRQGGDGYTF. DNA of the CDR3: TGTGCCTGGAGTCGACAGGGTGGCGATGGCTACACCTTC.